This is a list of T cell receptor beta chains from one sample in a study of human T cells and chemical hapten exposure. Using its own MiXCR run on the RACE reads, TCRdb lists one record per CDR3 protein. The top ten clones hold 1.5% to 2% of a sample with some 120,000 distinct CDR3 sequences, about 9.4% of them seen once. The sequenced sample was whole blood. Source of these receptors: a male donor in good health. Some clones in this sample may be carry-over from other donors' samples. Both conserved end residues are part of each CDR3. The D gene is left open where the match is weak. Clone size is shown for a subset of rows, as once, few, many or a class of expanded clone.

J gene: TRBJ1-5
clone size: few
D gene: NA
V gene: TRBV24-1
CDR3 DNA: TGTGCCACCAGTGATTCCAGGGACGACGATAGCAATCAGCCCCAGCATTTT
CDR3 protein: CATSDSRDDDSNQPQHF

J gene: TRBJ2-1
clone size: NA
D gene: NA
V gene: TRBV19
CDR3 DNA: TGTGCCAGTAGTCCAGGCCCCTACAATGAGCAGTTCTTC
CDR3 protein: CASSPGPYNEQFF

J gene: TRBJ2-3
clone size: many
D gene: TRBD1
V gene: TRBV5-5
CDR3 DNA: TGTGCCAGCAGCTTAGGAAGGGGGCGGACAGATACGCAGTATTTT
CDR3 protein: CASSLGRGRTDTQYF

J gene: TRBJ1-3
clone size: many
D gene: NA
V gene: TRBV6-2/TRBV6-3
CDR3 DNA: TGTGCCAGCAGTTACGACAGGAACGGAAACACCATATATTTT
CDR3 protein: CASSYDRNGNTIYF

J gene: TRBJ2-1
clone size: NA
D gene: TRBD1
V gene: TRBV7-9
CDR3 DNA: TGTGCCAGCAGCCCCCTCACCGGGACAGGGGAGAATGAGCAGTTCTTC
CDR3 protein: CASSPLTGTGENEQFF

J gene: TRBJ2-5
clone size: few
D gene: NA
V gene: TRBV4-1
CDR3 DNA: TGCGCCAGCAGCCAAGATACGGTTAGACAGACCCAGTACTTC
CDR3 protein: CASSQDTVRQTQYF

J gene: TRBJ2-1
clone size: few
D gene: TRBD1
V gene: TRBV18
CDR3 DNA: TGTGCCAGCTCACCACGGGACAGGGACGATGAGCAGTTCTTC
CDR3 protein: CASSPRDRDDEQFF

J gene: TRBJ1-4
clone size: NA
D gene: NA
V gene: TRBV20-1
CDR3 DNA: TGCAGTGCTAGATCCACAACTAATGAAAAACTGTTTTTT
CDR3 protein: CSARSTTNEKLFF

J gene: TRBJ2-7
clone size: few
D gene: TRBD2
V gene: TRBV6-2/TRBV6-3
CDR3 DNA: TGTGCCAGCAGTTACCCGAGCGGGACGACCTACGAGCAGTACTTC
CDR3 protein: CASSYPSGTTYEQYF

J gene: TRBJ2-7
clone size: many
D gene: TRBD2
V gene: TRBV29-1
CDR3 DNA: TGCAGCGTTGTTGCGGGGGCCTACGAGCAGTACTTC
CDR3 protein: CSVVAGAYEQYF